This TCR beta chain was retrieved from a study of T cell repertoires in cytomegalovirus infection (dated by TCRdb to between 2017 and 2020). For the wider study: The peptide stimulations were aimed at well-studied HLA-B-restricted epitopes as well as recently identified HLA-C-restricted CMV epitopes, whose presentation resists viral immunomodulation. Donor HLA type was relevant to the analysis, because carriage of CMV infection together with the matching HLA type was indicated by public TCR beta signatures. General study outcomes and caveats: The ex vivo response was dominated by HLA-C-restricted CMV-specific TCR beta clonotypes, which also provided the single most frequent clonotype in two of eight donors. In both this cohort and an independent roughly 350-donor cohort, the cumulative frequency of public TCR beta family members distinguished carriers of CMV infection plus the relevant HLA type.

The CDR3 runs 14 amino acids, cysteine and phenylalanine included. Kept here is only the CDR3 DNA, which spans 42 bases and is read in frame from base 1. The trim is 6 bases for V and 0 bases for J, with a gap of 11 bases between the germline ends. From a lookup of the germline V gene, CDR1 and CDR2 are MDHEN and SYDVKM. Explained via the paper, the treatment or condition label denotes: in vitro stimulation with specific CMV peptide epitopes to enrich CMV-specific T cells. The run used an Illumina HiSeq 1500. TCRdb cleaned the public reads at Q25 with fastp, built clones with MiXCR and kept in-frame beta chains. Each record represents a unique CDR3 protein, reported with the most common genes and DNA among its rows. This sample has approximately 1,000,000 distinct CDR3 sequences in its table, and around 32% of those were observed once. The ten top clones hold about an eighth of the sample. This clonotype was counted only a few times. What antigen it recognizes has not been identified. No base quality information exists; no much larger clone differs at one position.

The sequence was collected from a human donor in good health (CMV status not recorded). Some clones in this sample may be carry-over from other donors' samples. Recombination joined TRBV28 with TRBJ1-1; the D gene cannot be named for sure. Sequencing used cultured CD8+ T cells from PBMCs, obtained from culture after CMV antigen stimulation. The CDR3 corresponds to CASSPVWMNTEAFF. In nucleotides, the sequence is TGTGCCAGCAGCCCAGTGTGGATGAACACTGAAGCTTTCTTT.